The 10 T cell receptor beta chains below come from one sample, sequenced in a study of neoadjuvant anti-PD-1 for oral cavity cancer (dated by TCRdb to about 2021). The method behind the library was the immunoSEQ multiplex PCR assay. What TCRdb holds here is the immuneACCESS table cut down to in-frame rearrangements. Part of the clones is not present; checked against another copy, under half of the missing clones reflect an unresolved V gene, and the others are unexplained. Across this sample there are 10,000 to 15,000 clones, with 65% to 75% seen only once. Around 2% of the sample is in the top ten clones. The intended sense of this specimen's time point label: before neoadjuvant nivolumab. This specimen was PBMCs, taken before nivolumab (anti-PD-1) treatment. These receptors all stem from a person aged 35-79 years with oral cavity squamous cell carcinoma.

This chain links TRBV5-4 with TRBJ1-5, with 8 bases identical to TRBD1. J was trimmed by 5 bases and V by 5 bases; bases with no gene match: 15. This CDR3 comprises 17 residues. Germline CDR1 reads SGHNT; CDR2 reads YYREEE (reference sequence). The CDR3 loop is CASRFTSQGARYQPQHF. The CDR3 region has the DNA TGTGCCAGCAGGTTCACCTCGCAGGGGGCCCGCTATCAGCCCCAGCATTTT.

The gene calls are TRBV11-2 and TRBJ1-1, with unresolved D. Germline V lookup: CDR1 SGHAT, CDR2 FQNNGV. The CDR3 is 15 residues long. Trimming stripped 0 bases from V and 6 bases from J, with 14 bases between. The CDR3 sequence: CASSLDRATSAEAFF. CDR3 nucleotides: TGTGCCAGCAGCTTAGATCGGGCGACCTCGGCTGAAGCTTTCTTT. The full variable domain, its missing parts supplied by reference TRBV11-2 and TRBJ1-1, is EAGVAQSPRYKIIEKRQSVAFWCNPISGHATLYWYQQILGQGPKLLIQFQNNGVVDDSQLPKDRFSAERLKGVDSTLKIQPAKLEDSAVYLCASSLDRATSAEAFFGQGTRLTVV.

This chain joins TRBV14 and TRBJ2-1; tentatively, D is TRBD1 or TRBD2 (5 bases each). Trimming stripped 8 bases from V and 5 bases from J, with 13 bases between. Germline-derived CDR1 and CDR2 are SGHDN and FVKESK. The CDR3 consists of 13 residues. CDR3 sequence (DNA): TGTGCCAGCCGAGGGACGGTCAACAATGAGCAGTTCTTC. It yields the protein CASRGTVNNEQFF.

This chain uses TRBV2 with TRBJ1-6, with 7 bases identical to TRBD1. Germline V gene lookup returns CDR1 SNHLY and CDR2 FYNNEI. Losses at the gene ends were 6 bases for V and 7 bases for J; bases not matched to a gene: 3. This CDR3 is 13 amino acids long. The CDR3 loop reads CASSDRVNSPLHF. The CDR3 coding sequence is TGTGCCAGCAGCGACAGGGTAAATTCACCCCTCCACTTT.

This clone was counted a few times. In DNA, the CDR3 is TGTGCCAGCAGCTCGGGACTAGCGGGAGGGAACACCGGGGAGCTGTTTTTT. This codes for CASSSGLAGGNTGELFF. The V gene is TRBV11-3, the J gene TRBJ2-2, with 15 nucleotides matching TRBD2. V lost 4 bases to trimming and J lost 1 base; unmatched junction nucleotides: 1. Germline V gene sequence: CDR1 SGHNT, CDR2 YENEEA. The CDR3 is 17 residues long.

The chain carries TRBV5-6 and TRBJ2-2; the match to TRBD1 covers 8 bases. This CDR3 contains 18 residues. The germline gives CDR1 SGHDT, CDR2 YYEEEE. Losses at the gene ends were 1 base for V and 3 bases for J; bases not matched to a gene: 11. CDR3 protein: CASSLWQGASSYTGELFF. The CDR3 DNA reads TGTGCCAGCAGCTTGTGGCAGGGGGCTTCTAGCTACACCGGGGAGCTGTTTTTT.

V gene TRBV9 combines with J gene TRBJ1-1; D unresolved. The ends were cut back, 0 bases at V and 1 base at J, with 10 bases in the middle. This CDR3 region has 15 residues. The germline CDR1 and CDR2 sequences are SGDLS and YYNGEE. The CDR3 region has the DNA TGTGCCAGCAGCGTAGCCAAGGGAGGGAACACTGAAGCTTTCTTT. Translating it yields CASSVAKGGNTEAFF.

The table lists this clone with a few counts. The germline gene is not matched at one end of the junction; a read error may be the cause. The chain combines TRBV7-7 with TRBJ2-5; the D gene is possibly TRBD1 (5 bases). This CDR3 has 13 residues. Germline V gene lookup returns CDR1 SSHAT and CDR2 FNYEAQ (reference sequence). CDR3: CASSSGHQETQYF. As DNA, the CDR3 is TGTGCTAGCAGCTCAGGACATCAAGAGACCCAGTACTTC. Full variable domain (outside the CDR3, taken from reference TRBV7-7 and TRBJ2-5): GAGVSQSPRYKVTKRGQDVTLRCDPISSHATLYWYQQALGQGPEFLTYFNYEAQPDKSGLPSDRFSAERPEGSISTLTIQRTEQRDSAMYRCASSSGHQETQYFGPGTRLLVL.

This clone has just a few counts. This rearrangement joins TRBV2 to TRBJ1-1; D is unresolved. The CDR3 length is 13 residues. CDR1 and CDR2 (germline): SNHLY, FYNNEI. Deletions cut 3 bases from V and 1 base from J, with 6 bases between. For the CDR3, the DNA is TGTGCCAGCAGTGATGATCAGAACACTGAAGCTTTCTTT. Residues: CASSDDQNTEAFF.

Here the CDR3 DNA reads TGTGCCAGCAGCCCCCGGACAGGGACTGCAGATACGCAGTATTTT. This gives the protein CASSPRTGTADTQYF. J is TRBJ2-3 and V is TRBV5-4; 8 nucleotides agree with TRBD1. The trim removed 4 bases at V and 4 bases at J, leaving 8 bases unmatched. The germline CDR1 and CDR2 sequences are SGHNT and YYREEE (reference sequence). The CDR3 contains 15 residues.